This T cell receptor (beta chain) was sequenced for a study of CD8 T cells in ankylosing spondylitis. CDR1 is LGHDT and CDR2 is YNNKEL in the germline V gene (reference sequence). This CDR3 comprises 11 residues. The V end lost 1 base, the J end lost 8 bases, and 5 bases lay between the germline ends. This clonotype came up many times. Researchers built TCR beta libraries using quantitative 5'-RACE with molecular barcodes. TCRdb passed the 5' RACE reads through MiXCR, listing each CDR3 protein once. The table shows about 160,000 distinct CDR3 sequences, with approximately 20% occurring only once. The material sequenced was blood, either unsorted or a sorted T cell fraction (not recorded which). This chain connects TRBV3-1 to TRBJ1-1, with D unclear. The source of this sequence is a male donor with ankylosing spondylitis or in good health (not recorded which). CDR3 in amino acids: CASSQGREAFF. CDR3 nucleotides: TGTGCCAGCAGCCAAGGCCGGGAAGCTTTCTTT.